One T cell receptor beta chain is described in this entry. These data come from a study of control samples from healthy donors and cancer patients. CDR1 and CDR2 from the germline V gene are SGHTA and FQGNSA. Trimming shortened V by 6 bases and J by 0 bases, and 15 bases separated the two germline ends. The CDR3 loop spans 15 amino acids. Clones were sequenced by immunoSEQ multiplex PCR, and TCRdb holds only the in-frame ones, with some missing. The repertoire consists of approximately 190,000 clones, with about nine tenths occurring once and the leading ten covering around 1.9%. This clonotype was sampled from a young man in good health. Input material: blood. The V gene is TRBV7-2, the J gene TRBJ2-7; D may be TRBD1 (6 bases). This chain's CDR3 is CASSSLLGASYEQYF. The CDR3 bases are TGTGCCAGCAGTTCGCTTTTGGGGGCCTCCTACGAGCAGTACTTC.